A selection of T cell receptor beta chains follows, all from one sample in a study of blood T cells in healthy people across ages. Each CDR3 protein is one row after TCRdb ran MiXCR on the 5' RACE reads. Of over 500,000 distinct CDR3 sequences in the sample, 25% to 35% are singletons; the top ten hold 3% to 4.5%. These data were likewise used in another study, on T cells of mothers and their children.

The source material was blood. The origin of the receptors is a boy aged 2-9 years in good health. Each CDR3 is given with its conserved first and last residue. D genes are given only for firm matches. Some rows have no size entry. The others give once, few or many, or a class for an expanded clone.

j_call v_call d_call clone_size cdr3_nt cdr3_aa
TRBJ2-1 TRBV6-6 NA few TGTGCCAGCAGTTACCGCCCGGGACGGTCACACAATGAGCAGTTCTTC CASSYRPGRSHNEQFF
TRBJ2-7 TRBV2 TRBD1 few TGTGCCAGCATGGATGGGGGGACAGGGGGAAGGGAGCAGTACTTC CASMDGGTGGREQYF
TRBJ2-7 TRBV20-1 TRBD2 NA TGCAGTGCTAGAGCCCTAGCGGACTCTTTCGCCTACGAGCAGTACTTC CSARALADSFAYEQYF
TRBJ2-1 TRBV6-5 TRBD2 NA TGTGCCGGCAGTTCCAAGGGACTAGGCCCTCATGAGCAGTTCTTC CAGSSKGLGPHEQFF
TRBJ2-5 TRBV9 NA few TGTGCCAGCAGCCCCGCCAGGGAAGAGACCCAGTACTTC CASSPAREETQYF
TRBJ1-2 TRBV2 NA few TGTGCCAGCATGGGGACAAAGCGGGGCTACACCTTC CASMGTKRGYTF
TRBJ2-1 TRBV11-2 NA NA TGTGCCAGCAGCTTCAGCGGACAGACCTACAATGAGCAGTTCTTC CASSFSGQTYNEQFF
TRBJ2-5 TRBV29-1 TRBD2 NA TGCTCGCTACTAGCGGGAGACGGGACCCAGTACTTC CSLLAGDGTQYF
TRBJ2-5 TRBV12-3/TRBV12-4 TRBD2 NA TGTGCCAGCAGTTTAGGGCGGGGGAAGGAGACCCAGTACTTC CASSLGRGKETQYF
TRBJ1-2 TRBV4-1 NA few TGCGCCAGCAGCCAACCGCTACAGGGTTTGGGCTATGGCTACACCTTC CASSQPLQGLGYGYTF
TRBJ2-4 TRBV20-1 NA NA TGCAGTGCTAGTTTCGGCAAAAACATTCAGTACTTC CSASFGKNIQYF
TRBJ2-1 TRBV20-1 TRBD2 NA TGCAGTGCTAGATCGCTAGCGGGGGGGCCTGACAATGAGCAGTTCTTC CSARSLAGGPDNEQFF
TRBJ1-2 TRBV7-8 NA once TGTGCCAGCAGCCAGGCGGCCAATGGCTACACCTTC CASSQAANGYTF
TRBJ1-6 TRBV20-1 TRBD1 NA TGCAGTGCTAGACTGACCTCGGGGACAGGGAATTCACCCCTCCACTTT CSARLTSGTGNSPLHF
TRBJ2-1 TRBV7-9 NA NA TGTGCCAGCAGCTTAATTGGGCAGCCGCGGGAGCAGTTCTTC CASSLIGQPREQFF
TRBJ2-5 TRBV9 NA NA TGTGCCAGCAGCGCCCCGCGGGAGACCCAGTACTTC CASSAPRETQYF
TRBJ2-6 TRBV27 NA few TGTGCCAGCAGTTTCTGGACTGAAGGCCTGAGTGGGGCCAACGTCCTGACTTTC CASSFWTEGLSGANVLTF
TRBJ2-5 TRBV5-6 TRBD2 few TGTGCCAGCAGACAATGGACTAGCGGGGCCTTCCAAGAGACCCAGTACTTC CASRQWTSGAFQETQYF
TRBJ2-3 TRBV12-3/TRBV12-4 TRBD2 NA TGTGCCAGCAGTGCCCGCGGGACTAGATTCACAGATACGCAGTATTTT CASSARGTRFTDTQYF
TRBJ2-1 TRBV29-1 NA NA TGCAGCGTTGTACCGGATAGCTCCTACAATGAGCAGTTCTTC CSVVPDSSYNEQFF
TRBJ2-1 TRBV5-1 TRBD2 NA TGCGCCAGCAGCTTGGCGCGGGGGGGCGGCTCCTACAATGAGCAGTTCTTC CASSLARGGGSYNEQFF
TRBJ2-2 TRBV4-1 TRBD1 NA TGCGCCAGCAGCCAATACCAGGGGGCGAACACCGGGGAGCTGTTTTTT CASSQYQGANTGELFF
TRBJ2-5 TRBV6-5 NA NA TGTGCCGGCAGCAGATCCGAGACCCAGTACTTC CAGSRSETQYF
TRBJ1-3 TRBV5-6 NA few TGTGCCAGCAGCTTGGAACACCGGGGAAACACCATATATTTT CASSLEHRGNTIYF
TRBJ2-5 TRBV7-2 TRBD2 NA TGTGCCAGCAGCTTAGAGGGCAGCGGGGGCTTCCAGACCCAGTACTTC CASSLEGSGGFQTQYF
TRBJ1-4 TRBV20-1 TRBD1 many TGCAGTGTCACGCTTAAGGGGGCACTCCCTAATGAAAAACTGTTTTTT CSVTLKGALPNEKLFF
TRBJ1-2 TRBV28 NA few TGTGCCAGCACCACGCGAAACTATGGCTACACCTTC CASTTRNYGYTF
TRBJ1-2 TRBV20-1 NA few TGCAGCACCGGGGGCAGGGGCCTCTATGGCTACACCTTC CSTGGRGLYGYTF
TRBJ1-2 TRBV29-1 NA many TGCAGCGTTGAATTCAGTGGGTATGGCTACACCTTC CSVEFSGYGYTF
TRBJ2-7 TRBV20-1 TRBD1 NA TGCAGTGCGGGAAGGGGGCGCCTTTACGGCGAGCAGTACTTC CSAGRGRLYGEQYF
TRBJ1-4 TRBV10-3 NA NA TGTGCCATCAGAAAGGGACTGCAAAATGAAAAACTGTTTTTT CAIRKGLQNEKLFF
TRBJ2-1 TRBV5-1 TRBD1 few TGCGCCAGCAGCTCGACAGGGAACCCCTACAATGAGCAGTTCTTC CASSSTGNPYNEQFF
TRBJ2-3 TRBV11-2 NA NA TGTGCCAGCAGCACCGACGCGGATCTGAGGGTTCCGCAGTATTTT CASSTDADLRVPQYF
TRBJ2-2 TRBV4-3 TRBD2 NA TGCGCCAGCAGCCAAGATGCTAGCGGGAGGGCCCTCGTAACCGGGGAGCTGTTTTTT CASSQDASGRALVTGELFF
TRBJ2-5 TRBV15 NA few TGTGCCACCAGCAGAGTGACAGGCGACCAGTACTTC CATSRVTGDQYF
TRBJ2-1 TRBV28 NA few TGTGCCAGCAGTTTCAGCCGGAAGAGACTAGCCTACAATGAGCAGTTCTTC CASSFSRKRLAYNEQFF
TRBJ1-3 TRBV6-5 NA NA TGTGCCAGCAGTTACTCGTGGCCGATGAGCTCTGGAAACACCATATATTTT CASSYSWPMSSGNTIYF
TRBJ2-3 TRBV29-1 NA NA TGCAGCGGACTAGGCACAGATACGCAGTATTTT CSGLGTDTQYF
TRBJ1-3 TRBV20-1 NA NA TGCAGTGCTAGGGGGCAGGGCAATGGAAACACCATATATTTT CSARGQGNGNTIYF